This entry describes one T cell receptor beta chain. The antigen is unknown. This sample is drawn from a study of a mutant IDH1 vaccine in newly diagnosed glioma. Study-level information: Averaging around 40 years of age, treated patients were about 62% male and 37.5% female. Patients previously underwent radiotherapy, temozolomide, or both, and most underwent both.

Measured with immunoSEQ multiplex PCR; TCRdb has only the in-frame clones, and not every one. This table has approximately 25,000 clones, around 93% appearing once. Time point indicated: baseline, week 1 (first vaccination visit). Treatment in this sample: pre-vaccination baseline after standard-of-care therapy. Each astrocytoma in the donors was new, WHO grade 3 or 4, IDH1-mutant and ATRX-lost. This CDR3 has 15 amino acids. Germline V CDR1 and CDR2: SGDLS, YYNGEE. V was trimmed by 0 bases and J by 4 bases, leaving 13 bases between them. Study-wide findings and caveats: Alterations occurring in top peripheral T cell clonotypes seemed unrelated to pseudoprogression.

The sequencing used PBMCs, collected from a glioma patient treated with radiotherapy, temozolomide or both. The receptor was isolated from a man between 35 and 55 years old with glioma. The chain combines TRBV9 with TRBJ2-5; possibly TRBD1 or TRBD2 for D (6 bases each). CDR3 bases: TGTGCCAGCAGCGTAGGGGGGGCGGGCCTAGAGACCCAGTACTTC. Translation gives CASSVGGAGLETQYF.